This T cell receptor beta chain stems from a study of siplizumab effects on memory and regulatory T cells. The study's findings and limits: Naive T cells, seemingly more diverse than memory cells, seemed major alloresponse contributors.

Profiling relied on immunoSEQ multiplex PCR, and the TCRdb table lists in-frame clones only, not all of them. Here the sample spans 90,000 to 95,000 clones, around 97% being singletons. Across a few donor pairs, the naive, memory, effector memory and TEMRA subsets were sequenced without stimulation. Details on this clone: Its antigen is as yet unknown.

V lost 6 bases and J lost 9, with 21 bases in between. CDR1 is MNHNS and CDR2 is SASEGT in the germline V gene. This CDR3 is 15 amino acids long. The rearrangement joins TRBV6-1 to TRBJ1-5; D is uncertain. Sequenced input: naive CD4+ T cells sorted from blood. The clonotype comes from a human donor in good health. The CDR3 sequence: CASRDWTEGMWPQHF. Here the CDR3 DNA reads TGTGCCAGCAGGGACTGGACCGAGGGAATGTGGCCCCAGCATTTT.